This T cell receptor beta chain was identified in a study of tumor and adjacent non-tumor tissue in lung cancer. Across the study: Patients comprised roughly 12 adenocarcinoma, a couple of squamous cell carcinoma and 1 small cell lung cancer. Study outcomes and limitations: Patients with more diverse tumor TCRs had worse survival.

The V end was cut by 4 bases, the J end by 6 bases, with 10 bases between. From germline, CDR1 is MGHRA and CDR2 YSYEKL. The CDR3 contains 14 residues. This sample's RNA came from whole unsorted tissue. TCRbeta libraries were built with three rounds of nested PCR, modified from ARM-PCR. TCRdb recomputed calls from the multiplex PCR reads with MiXCR, one row per CDR3 protein. The sample gives roughly 93,000 distinct CDR3 sequences, roughly 66% of which show up once; around 18% is in the top ten. On this clonotype itself: Its matching antigen is unknown.

The chain joins TRBV4-1 to TRBJ1-6, with D unresolved. The receptor was derived from a man aged 55-75 years with non-small cell lung cancer. The sample comprised lung tumor tissue. CDR3 amino acids: CASSPIWCNSPLHF. The DNA for the CDR3 is TGCGCCAGCAGCCCAATATGGTGTAATTCACCCCTCCACTTT.